These 4 T cell receptor beta chains were all obtained from the same sample, sequenced in a study of T cell responses to AZD1222 COVID-19 vaccine. Assay used: immunoSEQ multiplex PCR; TCRdb lists only in-frame clones, some missing. The table lists about 120,000 clones, about 90% of them singletons. Material: peripheral blood, obtained 28 days after the second AZD1222 dose. These receptors were taken from an adult who received the AZD1222 COVID-19 vaccine.

The chain combines TRBV6-4 with TRBJ2-2, with 11 bases aligning to TRBD2. This CDR3 region has 15 residues. Germline-derived CDR1 and CDR2 are MRHNA and SNTAGT. V was clipped by 10 bases and J by 4 bases; unmatched bases: 8. Written as DNA, the CDR3 is TGTGCCAACACTAGCGGGAGTGAGGTCACCGGGGAGCTGTTTTTT. Its protein is CANTSGSEVTGELFF.

The CDR3: CASSSWEYTEAFF. CDR3 in DNA: TGTGCCAGCAGCTCCTGGGAGTACACTGAAGCTTTCTTT. J is TRBJ1-1 and V is TRBV9; D is unresolved. Germline V gene lookup returns CDR1 SGDLS and CDR2 YYNGEE. CDR3 length: 13 amino acids. The V and J ends lost 4 bases and 3 bases respectively, with 10 bases between them. Full variable domain (missing parts from reference TRBV9 and TRBJ1-1): DSGVTQTPKHLITATGQRVTLRCSPRSGDLSVYWYQQSLDQGLQFLIQYYNGEERAKGNILERFSAQQFPDLHSELNLSSLELGDSALYFCASSSWEYTEAFFGQGTRLTVV.

V gene TRBV10-3 combines with J gene TRBJ1-1; no definite D call. V was trimmed by 6 bases and J by 0 bases, leaving 8 bases between them. The CDR3 totals 13 residues. Germline V CDR1 and CDR2: ENHRY, SYGVKD. This CDR3 reads CAISLLLNTEAFF. CDR3 in DNA: TGTGCCATCAGCCTCCTGTTGAACACTGAAGCTTTCTTT.

V usage is TRBV6-5 and J usage is TRBJ1-1, with D unclear. The CDR3 runs 15 residues. In germline, CDR1 is MNHEY, CDR2 SVGAGI. V was shortened by 5 bases and J by 1 base, with 14 bases between the two germline ends. CDR3 nucleotide sequence: TGTGCCAGCAGTCCCGACGATTGGGGGAACACTGAAGCTTTCTTT. This codes for CASSPDDWGNTEAFF.